The clone carrying this T cell receptor (beta chain) was counted between two and nine times. No antigen is known for it. Profiling relied on immunoSEQ multiplex PCR, and the TCRdb table lists in-frame clones only, not all of them. The data show 61,000 or so clones, 75% to 90% seen once. The data were obtained in a study of OX40 agonist ivuxolimab in advanced cancers. Looking at the study overall: The treatment was a fully human IgG2 OX40 agonist, ivuxolimab. Anti-PD-1, anti-PD-L1 or anti-CTLA-4 therapy given earlier was allowed, and 40% had some. Three patients, one with hepatocellular carcinoma and two with cutaneous melanoma, achieved partial responses. Broader study findings: Among the least clonally expanded were partial responders at 0.1-3.0 mg/kg.

V lost 5 bases, J lost 4 bases, and 13 bases lay in between. The CDR3 runs to 14 residues. CDR1 MDHEN and CDR2 SYDVKM come from the germline V gene. The rearrangement uses TRBV28 and TRBJ2-3, with D perhaps matching TRBD2 (5 bases). The specimen was CD4+ or CD8+ T cells sorted from blood, collected in a trial of the OX40 agonist ivuxolimab. The receptor's source is an adult with an advanced solid tumor such as melanoma, head and neck, liver or kidney cancer. The CDR3 nucleotides are TGTGCCAGCAGTGATCGGCGGCGGGCAGATACGCAGTATTTT. Protein: CASSDRRRADTQYF.